The 4 T cell receptor beta chains below come from one sample, sequenced in a study of vaccination and CD4 T cells after COVID-19. Treatment described: approximately nine-day PBMC culture with coronavirus spike peptide pools or control peptides (ViraFEST assay). Once obtained from cultured CD4+ T cells, the DNA was sequenced using the Oncomine TCR Beta short-read assay. TCRdb reprocessed the PCR reads with MiXCR, giving one entry per CDR3 protein. The table has about 30,000 distinct CDR3 sequences, about 60% seen once; the top ten hold about a sixth. The antigens of these receptors remain unknown. This specimen consisted of CD4+ T cells from blood, cultured in vitro, obtained after SARS-CoV-2 vaccination. The receptors derive from a human donor who received a COVID-19 vaccine.

The chain links TRBV24-1 to TRBJ1-1; 7 positions match TRBD1. In germline, CDR1 is KGHDR, CDR2 SFDVKD. The junction had 8 bases not matched to a gene; V was cut back by 4 bases and J by 7 bases. This CDR3 is 14 amino acids long. CDR3 nucleotides: TGTGCCACCAGTGACCCCCGGACAGGAGATGAAGCTTTCTTT. This codes for CATSDPRTGDEAFF.

This chain uses TRBV2 with TRBJ1-1; 8 bases match TRBD1. CDR3 length equals 15 residues. Germline CDR1 reads SNHLY; CDR2 reads FYNNEI. J was trimmed by 5 bases and V by 1 base; bases with no gene match: 6. The CDR3 sequence: CASSEVRGRGTEAFF. DNA for the CDR3: TGTGCCAGCAGTGAAGTCAGGGGGCGCGGGACTGAAGCTTTCTTT.

The chain has TRBV10-3 and TRBJ1-6; TRBD1 aligns across 11 bases. The CDR3 runs 15 residues. The V gene end was trimmed by 6 bases and the J gene end by 8 bases; junction bases not matched to a gene: 6. Germline V gene lookup returns CDR1 ENHRY and CDR2 SYGVKD. The CDR3 is CAISGQGAQDSPLHF. CDR3 sequence (DNA): TGTGCCATCAGCGGACAGGGGGCGCAAGATTCACCCCTCCACTTT.

V gene TRBV10-3 combines with J gene TRBJ2-3; 12 positions match TRBD2. Germline CDR1 ENHRY, CDR2 SYGVKD. The junction had 7 bases not matched to a gene; V was cut back by 10 bases and J by 2 bases. The CDR3 covers 15 residues. In nucleotides, the CDR3 is TGTGCCAGCGCTCTAGCGGGGGGGAACACAGATACGCAGTATTTT. This sequence encodes CASALAGGNTDTQYF.